A selection of T cell receptor beta chains follows, all from one sample in a study of T cell repertoires in cytomegalovirus infection. Using its own MiXCR run on the reads, TCRdb lists one record per CDR3 protein. The sample carries about 830,000 distinct CDR3 sequences, around a third recorded once. The antigens for these receptors are not known. This material consisted of cultured CD8+ T cells from PBMCs, taken from culture after CMV antigen stimulation. The receptors here all came from a human donor in good health (CMV status not recorded). Some clones in this sample may be carry-over from other donors' samples. Both conserved end residues are part of each CDR3. The D gene is left open where the match is weak. The size entry is marked missing in some rows and otherwise reads once, few, many or a size class.

CDR3aa	CDR3nt	abundance	d_gene	v_gene	j_gene
CASSLDEGWDIQYF	TGTGCCAGCAGCTTAGATGAAGGGTGGGACATTCAGTACTTC	-	-	TRBV7-9	TRBJ2-4
CSAWGGYTGELFF	TGCAGTGCTTGGGGAGGGTACACCGGGGAGCTGTTTTTT	few	TRBD2	TRBV20-1	TRBJ2-2
CASSSDRDSNEKLFF	TGTGCCAGCAGTTCGGACCGGGACAGTAATGAAAAACTGTTTTTT	-	TRBD1	TRBV12-3/TRBV12-4	TRBJ1-4
CASSALQGARTDTQYF	TGTGCCAGCAGTGCCTTACAGGGGGCGAGGACAGATACGCAGTATTTT	-	TRBD1	TRBV6-1	TRBJ2-3
CASSFGGAYYEQYF	TGTGCCAGCAGCTTCGGGGGGGCTTACTACGAGCAGTACTTC	-	TRBD2	TRBV7-6	TRBJ2-7
CAGPPRLGTDTQYF	TGTGCCGGACCTCCCCGGCTAGGTACAGATACGCAGTATTTT	few	-	TRBV6-5	TRBJ2-3
CASSLSRATGELFF	TGTGCCAGCAGCTTATCCAGGGCCACCGGGGAGCTGTTTTTT	many	-	TRBV27	TRBJ2-2
CATSAVDFNYGYTF	TGTGCCACCAGTGCAGTGGACTTTAACTATGGCTACACCTTC	few	-	TRBV24-1	TRBJ1-2
CASSRSTDGNEKLFF	TGTGCCAGCAGCCGATCCACGGACGGTAATGAAAAACTGTTTTTT	few	-	TRBV12-3/TRBV12-4	TRBJ1-4
CSVEDRVFGANVLTF	TGCAGCGTTGAAGACAGGGTTTTTGGGGCCAACGTCCTGACTTTC	-	-	TRBV29-1	TRBJ2-6
CASSFGSALEAFF	TGTGCCAGCAGTTTTGGGTCCGCGTTGGAAGCTTTCTTT	few	-	TRBV28	TRBJ1-1
CASSQYPPGGHGYTF	TGCGCCAGCAGCCAATACCCCCCCGGGGGCCACGGCTACACCTTC	-	-	TRBV4-3	TRBJ1-2
CAIRTETYGYTF	TGTGCCATCCGGACAGAAACCTATGGCTACACCTTC	-	-	TRBV2	TRBJ1-2
CASSIPPGILSTDTQYF	TGTGCCAGTAGTATTCCTCCAGGAATCCTTAGCACAGATACGCAGTATTTT	few	-	TRBV19	TRBJ2-3
CASSYLTGFEETQYF	TGTGCCAGCAGTTACTTGACAGGGTTTGAGGAGACCCAGTACTTC	-	TRBD1	TRBV6-6	TRBJ2-5
CASSPGQGAGYGYTF	TGTGCCAGCAGCCCGGGACAGGGGGCAGGCTATGGCTACACCTTC	many	TRBD1	TRBV2	TRBJ1-2
CASSGDGGPFTEAFF	TGTGCCAGCAGTGGGGATGGGGGACCGTTCACTGAAGCTTTCTTT	-	-	TRBV2	TRBJ1-1
CASRPLDGLSSPLHF	TGTGCCAGCAGACCCTTGGACGGTTTGAGTTCACCCCTCCACTTT	-	-	TRBV7-8	TRBJ1-6
CASSEVPMNTEAFF	TGTGCCAGCAGTGAGGTCCCGATGAACACTGAAGCTTTCTTT	-	-	TRBV2	TRBJ1-1
CATSKQGASNQPQHF	TGTGCCACCAGCAAACAGGGGGCTAGCAATCAGCCCCAGCATTTT	many	TRBD1	TRBV15	TRBJ1-5
CASTPLGDNYGYTF	TGTGCCAGCACACCCCTCGGGGACAACTATGGCTACACCTTC	-	-	TRBV28	TRBJ1-2
CASSLEGAGGLALLNTGELFF	TGTGCCAGCAGCTTAGAAGGGGCCGGGGGACTAGCTCTGCTAAACACCGGGGAGCTGTTTTTT	medium-sized	TRBD2	TRBV7-8	TRBJ2-2
CASSAEGQETQYF	TGTGCCAGCAGCGCCGAGGGGCAGGAGACCCAGTACTTC	few	-	TRBV9	TRBJ2-5